The entry below gives a single T cell receptor beta chain sequence along with its context. From around 530 ng of total RNA, TCR beta-specific cDNA was reverse-transcribed using a constant-region primer. What produced the TCR beta libraries was three nested multiplex PCR rounds using slightly modified ARM-PCR. Researchers ran the first two PCR rounds for roughly 11 cycles each with TRBV1-TRBV30 forward primers and a C-beta reverse primer. TCRdb re-analysed the multiplex PCR reads in MiXCR, keeping a single row per CDR3 protein. The sample gives over 100,000 distinct CDR3 sequences, roughly 75% of which show up once; roughly 7.3% is in the top ten. This sample stems from a study of tumor-infiltrating lymphocytes in primary liver carcinoma. Germline CDR1 reads MNHNS; CDR2 reads SASEGT. Trimming removed 7 bases at V and 15 bases at J, with 19 bases between. This CDR3 comprises 12 residues. Scientists recovered RNA and DNA together from roughly 20-30 mg of unsorted bulk tissue.

The sequencing sample was made of tumor-adjacent normal liver tissue. The chain recombines TRBV6-1 with TRBJ1-5, with D unresolved. The TCR sequence derives from a woman aged 60 to 75 with primary liver carcinoma and hepatitis B virus infection. CDR3 sequence: CASNQGVLRRHF. CDR3 DNA: TGTGCCAGCAATCAAGGCGTCCTACGGCGGCATTTT.